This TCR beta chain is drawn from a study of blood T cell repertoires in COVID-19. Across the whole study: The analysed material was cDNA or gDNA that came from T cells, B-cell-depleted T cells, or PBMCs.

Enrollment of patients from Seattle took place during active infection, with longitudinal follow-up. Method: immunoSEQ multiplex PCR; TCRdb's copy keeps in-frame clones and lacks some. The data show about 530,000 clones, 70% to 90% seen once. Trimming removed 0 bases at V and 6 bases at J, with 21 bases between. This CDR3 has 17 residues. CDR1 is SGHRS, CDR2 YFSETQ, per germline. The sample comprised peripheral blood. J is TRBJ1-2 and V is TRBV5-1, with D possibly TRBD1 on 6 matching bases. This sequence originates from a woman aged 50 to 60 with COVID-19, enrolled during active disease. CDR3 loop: CASSLAGAVGTLNGYTF. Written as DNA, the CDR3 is TGCGCCAGCAGCTTGGCCGGAGCCGTGGGGACACTTAATGGCTACACCTTC.